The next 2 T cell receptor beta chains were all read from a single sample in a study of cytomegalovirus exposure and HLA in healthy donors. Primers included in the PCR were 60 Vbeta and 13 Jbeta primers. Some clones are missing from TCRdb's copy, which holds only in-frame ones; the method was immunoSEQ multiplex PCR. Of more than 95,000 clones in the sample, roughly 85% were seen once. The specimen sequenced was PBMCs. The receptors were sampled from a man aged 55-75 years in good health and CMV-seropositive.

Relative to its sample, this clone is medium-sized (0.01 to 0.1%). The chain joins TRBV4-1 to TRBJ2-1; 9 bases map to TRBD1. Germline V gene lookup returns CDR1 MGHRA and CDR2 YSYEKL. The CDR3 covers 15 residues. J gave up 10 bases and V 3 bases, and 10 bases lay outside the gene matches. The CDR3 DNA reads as TGCGCCAGCAGCCAGTTGTCCGGGACAGGGAGCGAGCAGTTCTTC. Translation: CASSQLSGTGSEQFF.

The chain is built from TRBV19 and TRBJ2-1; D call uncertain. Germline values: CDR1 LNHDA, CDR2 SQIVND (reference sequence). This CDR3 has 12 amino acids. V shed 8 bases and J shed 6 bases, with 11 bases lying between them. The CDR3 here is CASWSTPNEQFF. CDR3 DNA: TGTGCCAGTTGGAGTACCCCCAATGAGCAGTTCTTC.